This T cell receptor beta chain was sequenced for a study of blood T cells in healthy people across ages. The CDR3 consists of 14 residues. The germline V and J ends were trimmed by 1 base and 0 bases, with 7 bases remaining between them. Germline V gene sequence: CDR1 DFQATT, CDR2 SNEGSKA (reference sequence). The authors ran a second PCR of 7 to 11 cycles using a sample-barcoded 5' primer and a J-beta primer mix. TCRdb reanalysed the 5' RACE reads using MiXCR and keeps one entry per CDR3 protein. This sample carries about 650,000 distinct CDR3 sequences, about 32% of them seen once, and the ten largest clones take 15%.

The specimen was blood. The gene calls are TRBV20-1 and TRBJ1-5; D is unresolved. This TCR was sampled from an elderly woman in good health. CDR3 nucleotide sequence: TGCAGTGCTAGAGTGGACGGTAGCAATCAGCCCCAGCATTTT. Translation gives CSARVDGSNQPQHF.